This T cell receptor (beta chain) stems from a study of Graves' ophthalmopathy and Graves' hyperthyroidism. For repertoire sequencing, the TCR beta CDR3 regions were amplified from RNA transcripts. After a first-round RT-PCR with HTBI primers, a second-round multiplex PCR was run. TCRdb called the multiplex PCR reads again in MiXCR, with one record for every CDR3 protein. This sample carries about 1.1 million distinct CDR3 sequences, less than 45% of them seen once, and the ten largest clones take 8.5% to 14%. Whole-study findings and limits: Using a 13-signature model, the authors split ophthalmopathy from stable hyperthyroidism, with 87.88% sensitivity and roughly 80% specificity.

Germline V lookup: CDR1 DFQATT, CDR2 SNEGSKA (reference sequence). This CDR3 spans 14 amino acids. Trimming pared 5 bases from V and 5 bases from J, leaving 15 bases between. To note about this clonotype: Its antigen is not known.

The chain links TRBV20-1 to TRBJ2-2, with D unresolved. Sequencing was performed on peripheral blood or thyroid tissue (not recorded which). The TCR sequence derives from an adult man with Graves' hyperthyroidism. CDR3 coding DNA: TGCAGTGCTTACCCGATCCCAGCTACCGGGGAGCTGTTTTTT. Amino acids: CSAYPIPATGELFF.